The 30 T cell receptor beta chains listed next were all sequenced from one sample in a study of OX40 agonist ivuxolimab in advanced cancers. TCRdb's copy holds only in-frame clones and misses some; the assay was immunoSEQ multiplex PCR. The data contain more than 40,000 clones, 88% of them singletons. The specimen comprised CD4+ or CD8+ T cells sorted from blood, sampled in a trial of the OX40 agonist ivuxolimab. Every receptor here comes from an adult with an advanced solid tumor such as melanoma, head and neck, liver or kidney cancer.

The chain joins TRBV18 to TRBJ2-7, with 9 bases aligning to TRBD1. The CDR3 extends over 16 amino acids. CDR1 and CDR2 (germline): KGHSH, LQKENI. The J segment lost 2 bases and the V segment lost 6 bases, leaving 11 bases of the junction unmatched. The CDR3 spells CASSLIPGQGTYEQYF. For the CDR3, the DNA is TGTGCCAGCTCCCTAATTCCGGGACAGGGAACCTACGAGCAGTACTTC.

This clone came up once. The chain employs TRBV27 and TRBJ2-7; the match to TRBD1 covers 8 bases. V lost 5 bases and J lost 5; bases outside the gene matches: 8. The CDR3 consists of 14 residues. The germline CDR1 and CDR2 sequences are MNHEY and SMNVEV (reference sequence). CDR3 residues: CASSHRQGRNEQYF. The CDR3 DNA sequence: TGTGCCAGCAGTCACCGACAGGGGAGGAACGAGCAGTACTTC.

The rearrangement uses TRBV4-1 and TRBJ2-3; possible D gene TRBD1, 7 bases. CDR3 length: 16 residues. CDR1 MGHRA and CDR2 YSYEKL come from the germline V gene. The V gene lost 1 base and the J gene lost 3 bases, with 14 bases spanning the gap. The chain's CDR3 is CASSQGWRGRTDTQYF. CDR3 nucleotides: TGCGCCAGCAGCCAAGGATGGAGGGGGCGAACAGATACGCAGTATTTT.

The V gene is TRBV5-6, the J gene TRBJ1-2; TRBD1 matches at 9 bases. CDR1 is SGHDT and CDR2 is YYEEEE in the germline V gene. The CDR3 runs 15 residues. V gave up 4 bases and J gave up 8 bases; unmatched junction bases: 12. DNA of the CDR3: TGTGCCAGCAGCCCAATTAGTGGACAGGGGCTCGGCTACACCTTC. It translates to CASSPISGQGLGYTF.

The chain carries TRBV11-1 and TRBJ2-1, with D tentatively TRBD2 (6 bases). Trimming pared 10 bases from V and 6 bases from J, leaving 19 bases between. The germline CDR1 and CDR2 sequences are SGHAT and FQDESV (reference sequence). CDR3 size: 14 residues. CDR3 sequence: CATTRIRTTNEQFF. The CDR3 nucleotides read TGTGCCACTACACGGATTAGGACTACCAATGAGCAGTTCTTC.

V and J are TRBV27 and TRBJ2-7; perhaps TRBD2 as D (7 bases). Trimming stripped 7 bases from V and 0 bases from J, with 13 bases between. The CDR3 is 14 residues long. CDR1 is MNHEY and CDR2 is SMNVEV in the germline V gene (reference sequence). This chain's CDR3 is CASNGGGHSYEQYF. The CDR3 coding sequence is TGTGCCAGCAATGGGGGGGGGCACTCCTACGAGCAGTACTTC.

This chain links TRBV5-5 with TRBJ2-3, with D perhaps TRBD2 (6 bases). The CDR3 runs to 19 residues. V lost 1 base and J lost 1, with 22 bases in between. Germline CDR1 SGHKS, CDR2 YYEKEE (reference sequence). The CDR3 nucleotides are TGTGCCAGCAGCTTGCGTAGGGACTCTCTATTTTCCCGCACAGATACGCAGTATTTT. Translated: CASSLRRDSLFSRTDTQYF.

This chain uses TRBV6-1 with TRBJ2-1; 9 nucleotides line up with TRBD1. The CDR3 consists of 15 residues. The V and J ends lost 5 bases and 7 bases, in that order; junction bases with no gene match: 9. Germline CDR1 MNHNS, CDR2 SASEGT. The CDR3 spells CASSLHWTGVNEQFF. CDR3 in DNA: TGTGCCAGCAGTCTGCACTGGACAGGGGTGAATGAGCAGTTCTTC.

J is TRBJ2-1 and V is TRBV29-1; possible D gene TRBD2, 6 bases. The CDR3 sequence is 18 residues long. Germline assignment: CDR1 SQVTM and CDR2 ANQGSEA. V was clipped by 1 base and J by 0 bases, with 19 bases between them. The CDR3 DNA is TGCAGCGTTGAAGGGACTACTAGCCCTCTGGACTCCTACAATGAGCAGTTCTTC. This sequence encodes CSVEGTTSPLDSYNEQFF.

This clone has just a few counts. This chain connects TRBV5-5 to TRBJ1-2; TRBD1 aligns across 10 bases. V dropped 3 bases and J dropped 4; count of bases not matched to a gene: 6. Germline CDR1 and CDR2: SGHKS and YYEKEE (reference sequence). This CDR3 is built from 15 residues. CDR3 in amino acids: CASSYGTGARYGYTF. The CDR3 nucleotides are TGTGCCAGCAGCTACGGGACAGGGGCCCGCTATGGCTACACCTTC.

The CDR3 is CASSLAPGLAGAIGETQYF. The DNA for the CDR3 is TGCGCCAGCAGCTTGGCCCCGGGACTAGCGGGAGCCATCGGTGAGACCCAGTACTTC. V is TRBV5-1 and J is TRBJ2-5, with 14 bases identical to TRBD2. This CDR3 contains 19 residues. Looked up from germline, CDR1 is SGHRS and CDR2 is YFSETQ. V lost 0 bases and J lost 5; bases outside the gene matches: 12.

J is TRBJ1-2 and V is TRBV12-5; D gene unclear. V dropped 6 bases and J dropped 4 bases, with 12 bases sitting between them. This CDR3 spans 13 amino acids. CDR1 and CDR2 from the germline V gene are LGHNT and FRNRAP. DNA of the CDR3: TGTGCTAGTGGAACCCAAACCTCCTATGGCTACACCTTC. It encodes CASGTQTSYGYTF.

This rearrangement joins TRBV28 to TRBJ2-3; D is unresolved. The length of the CDR3 is 13 residues. Germline V CDR1 and CDR2: MDHEN, SYDVKM. Trimming took 6 bases from V and 4 from J, leaving 11 bases between them. CDR3 in amino acids: CASSPGWPDTQYF. CDR3 bases: TGTGCCAGCAGCCCGGGCTGGCCAGATACGCAGTATTTT.

The chain uses TRBV18 and TRBJ1-4, with D hard to call. The ends were cut back, 5 bases at V and 5 bases at J, with 15 bases in the middle. Germline CDR1 is KGHSH and CDR2 is LQKENI. The CDR3 totals 15 residues. The CDR3 sequence is CASSVNSGSNEKLFF. In DNA, the CDR3 is TGTGCCAGCTCAGTGAATTCGGGGTCAAATGAAAAACTGTTTTTT.

Only one count was recorded for this clone. V gene TRBV14 combines with J gene TRBJ2-1; 7 nucleotides line up with TRBD2. The CDR3 contains 16 residues. After removal of 1 base from V and 3 bases from J, the junction contained 6 bases not matched to a gene. The V gene's germline CDR1 is SGHDN and CDR2 FVKESK. The CDR3 protein is CASSQGMGRGYNEQFF. The CDR3 nucleotides are TGTGCCAGCAGCCAAGGGATGGGGAGGGGCTACAATGAGCAGTTCTTC. The whole variable domain, remainder taken from reference TRBV14 and TRBJ2-1, is EAGVTQFPSHSVIEKGQTVTLRCDPISGHDNLYWYRRVMGKEIKFLLHFVKESKQDESGMPNNRFLAERTGGTYSTLKVQPAELEDSGVYFCASSQGMGRGYNEQFFGPGTRLTVL.

The chain has TRBV10-3 and TRBJ1-3; TRBD1 might be the D (6 bases). There are 15 residues in the CDR3. V lost 2 bases and J lost 0, with 8 bases in between. The germline V gene has CDR1 ENHRY and CDR2 SYGVKD. This CDR3 is CAISEGGFSGNTIYF. The CDR3 region has the DNA TGTGCCATCAGTGAGGGGGGCTTCTCTGGAAACACCATATATTTT.

This chain links TRBV14 with TRBJ2-7; tentatively, D is TRBD2 (7 bases). The CDR3 runs to 15 residues. The germline CDR1 and CDR2 sequences are SGHDN and FVKESK. V was shortened by 4 bases and J by 5 bases, with 18 bases between the two germline ends. The CDR3: CASSRALGGGHEQYF. The CDR3 DNA sequence: TGTGCCAGCAGCCGGGCTCTTGGGGGGGGGCACGAGCAGTACTTC.

This chain connects TRBV28 to TRBJ1-5, with D possibly TRBD1 on 6 matching bases. The CDR3 covers 17 residues. V lost 5 bases, J lost 4 bases, and 21 bases lay in between. Germline CDR1 and CDR2: MDHEN and SYDVKM. The CDR3 sequence is CASSPAGAGASNQPQHF. In DNA, the CDR3 is TGTGCCAGCAGTCCGGCCGGGGCAGGGGCTTCGAATCAGCCCCAGCATTTT.

The chain joins TRBV14 to TRBJ2-5; D unclear. Trimming left V 4 bases short and J 5 bases short, with 11 bases between. The germline gives CDR1 SGHDN, CDR2 FVKESK. CDR3 size: 13 residues. CDR3 in amino acids: CASSPNPLETQYF. For the CDR3, the DNA is TGTGCCAGCAGCCCGAACCCTCTGGAGACCCAGTACTTC. Together with reference TRBV14 and TRBJ2-5, the CDR3 gives the full variable domain: EAGVTQFPSHSVIEKGQTVTLRCDPISGHDNLYWYRRVMGKEIKFLLHFVKESKQDESGMPNNRFLAERTGGTYSTLKVQPAELEDSGVYFCASSPNPLETQYFGPGTRLLVL.

V gene TRBV11-2 combines with J gene TRBJ2-7; D is ambiguous. Germline-derived CDR1 and CDR2 are SGHAT and FQNNGV. The CDR3 consists of 11 residues. V shed 1 base and J shed 9 bases, with 7 bases lying between them. The CDR3 protein is CASSLVARQYF. CDR3 nucleotides: TGTGCCAGCAGCTTAGTTGCTAGGCAGTACTTC.

The chain employs TRBV7-2 and TRBJ2-3; 8 bases are shared with TRBD2. The CDR3 loop spans 15 amino acids. Germline CDR1 is SGHTA and CDR2 is FQGNSA. Losses at the gene ends were 1 base for V and 4 bases for J; bases not matched to a gene: 4. CDR3 residues: CASSLGRGGADTQYF. In nucleotides, the CDR3 is TGTGCCAGCAGCTTAGGTCGGGGGGGCGCAGATACGCAGTATTTT.

The chain is built from TRBV28 and TRBJ2-7; D not certain. Germline V lookup: CDR1 MDHEN, CDR2 SYDVKM. Trimming removed 3 bases from V and 4 bases from J, with 7 bases in between. This CDR3 is built from 12 residues. CDR3 DNA: TGTGCCAGCAGTTTTCGGCGATACGAGCAGTACTTC. Protein: CASSFRRYEQYF.

By sample share, this clone is large. The chain carries TRBV6-5 and TRBJ1-2; perhaps TRBD1 as D (5 bases). This CDR3 is 13 amino acids long. Trimming left V 6 bases short and J 0 bases short, with 8 bases between. The V gene's germline CDR1 is MNHEY and CDR2 SVGAGI. DNA for the CDR3: TGTGCCAGCAGCCGGGGGGCTAACTATGGCTACACCTTC. Residues: CASSRGANYGYTF.

The J gene is TRBJ1-2, the V gene TRBV19, with D perhaps TRBD1 (6 bases). V shed 9 bases and J shed 4 bases, with 27 bases lying between them. Per germline, CDR1 LNHDA and CDR2 SQIVND (reference sequence). The CDR3 sequence is 17 residues long. The CDR3 loop is CARRPGHESSGFYGYTF. CDR3 nucleotides: TGTGCCAGGAGACCGGGACACGAATCCTCTGGCTTCTATGGCTACACCTTC.

The genes are TRBV5-1 and TRBJ1-5; D perhaps matches TRBD1 (5 bases). The V end was cut by 7 bases, the J end by 0 bases, with 23 bases between. The V gene's germline CDR1 is SGHRS and CDR2 YFSETQ. The CDR3 loop spans 18 amino acids. This CDR3 reads CASGIRQSRVYSNQPQHF. The CDR3 DNA reads TGCGCCAGCGGGATTCGACAGTCGAGGGTCTATAGCAATCAGCCCCAGCATTTT.

V gene TRBV5-1 combines with J gene TRBJ2-3, with 14 bases identical to TRBD2. With V trimmed by 5 bases and J by 3 bases, 8 bases remained unmatched. The CDR3 has 17 amino acids. The V gene's germline CDR1 is SGHRS and CDR2 YFSETQ. CDR3 sequence reads: CASSPGTSGRGTDTQYF. The CDR3 nucleotides read TGCGCCAGCAGTCCGGGGACTAGCGGGAGAGGGACAGATACGCAGTATTTT.

This chain links TRBV30 with TRBJ2-7; D gene unclear. V was trimmed by 4 bases and J by 6 bases, leaving 19 bases between them. The CDR3 spans 14 residues. Germline lookup yields CDR1 GTSNPN and CDR2 SVGIG (reference sequence). The CDR3 loop is CAWKETNLVGEQYF. The CDR3 DNA reads TGTGCCTGGAAAGAAACGAATCTCGTCGGCGAGCAGTACTTC.

The CDR3 sequence is CASSLGRRSGERRYEQYF. CDR3 DNA: TGTGCCAGCAGCCTTGGGAGAAGGAGTGGGGAACGGCGTTACGAGCAGTACTTC. The chain has TRBV5-4 and TRBJ2-7; maybe TRBD2 (5 bases). The V and J ends lost 4 bases and 4 bases respectively, with 27 bases between them. This CDR3 region has 18 residues. Germline V gene lookup returns CDR1 SGHNT and CDR2 YYREEE (reference sequence).

In its sample, this clone was seen once. The genes are TRBV6-1 and TRBJ1-6; no clear D gene. V lost 4 bases to trimming and J lost 10 bases, with 5 bases between them. This CDR3 has 11 residues. Germline lookup yields CDR1 MNHNS and CDR2 SASEGT. CDR3 sequence reads: CASSAQSPLHF. The DNA of the CDR3 is TGTGCCAGCAGTGCCCAGTCACCCCTCCACTTT.

This clone occurred a few times. V usage is TRBV30 and J usage is TRBJ1-4, with D uncertain. CDR3 length equals 12 residues. In germline, CDR1 is GTSNPN, CDR2 SVGIG (reference sequence). V lost 1 base, J lost 8 bases, and 8 bases lay in between. The CDR3 loop reads CAWSDLGEKLFF. The DNA of the CDR3 is TGTGCCTGGAGTGACTTGGGGGAAAAACTGTTTTTT. Variable domain in full (rest from reference TRBV30 and TRBJ1-4): SQTIHQWPATLVQPVGSPLSLECTVEGTSNPNLYWYRQAAGRGLQLLFYSVGIGQISSEVPQNLSASRPQDRQFILSSKKLLLSDSGFYLCAWSDLGEKLFFGSGTQLSVL.